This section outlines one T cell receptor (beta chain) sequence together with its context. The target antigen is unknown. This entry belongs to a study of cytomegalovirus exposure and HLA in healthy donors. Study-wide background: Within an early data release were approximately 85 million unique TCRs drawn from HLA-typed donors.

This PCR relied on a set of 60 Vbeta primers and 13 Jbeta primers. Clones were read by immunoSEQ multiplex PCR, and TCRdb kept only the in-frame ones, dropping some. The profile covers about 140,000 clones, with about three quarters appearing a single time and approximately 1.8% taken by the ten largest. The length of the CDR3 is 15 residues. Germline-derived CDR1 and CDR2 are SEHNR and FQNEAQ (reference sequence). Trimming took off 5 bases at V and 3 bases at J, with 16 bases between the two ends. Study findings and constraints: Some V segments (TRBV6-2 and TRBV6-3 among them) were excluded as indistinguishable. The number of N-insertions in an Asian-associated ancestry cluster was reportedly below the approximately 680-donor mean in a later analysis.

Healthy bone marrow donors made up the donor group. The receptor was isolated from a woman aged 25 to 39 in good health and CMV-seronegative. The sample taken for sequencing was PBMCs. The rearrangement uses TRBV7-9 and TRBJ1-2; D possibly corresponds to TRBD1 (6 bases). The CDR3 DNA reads TGTGCCAGCAGCCCCAGAACAGGGAAAGACTATGGCTACACCTTC. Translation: CASSPRTGKDYGYTF.